This entry describes one T cell receptor (beta chain). This record belongs to a study of T-cell memory formation after mild COVID-19. TCRdb ran MiXCR on the 5' RACE reads and lists one entry per CDR3 protein. The table records 430,000 or so distinct CDR3 sequences, 20% to 30% of them present only once. The germline CDR1 and CDR2 sequences are SGHTA and FQGNSA. V was clipped by 1 base and J by 3 bases; unmatched bases: 4. This CDR3 has 15 residues. The V call is TRBV7-2, the J call TRBJ2-7, with 9 bases lining up with TRBD2. The sample comprised PBMCs or a T cell subset sorted from them (not recorded which). This sequence was found in an adult woman who had mild COVID-19 (a few samples of this study predate the infection). Cell type and time point are not known. CDR3 sequence: CASSLGMTSGYEQYF. The CDR3 region has the DNA TGTGCCAGCAGCTTAGGGATGACTAGCGGCTACGAGCAGTACTTC.